These T cell receptor beta chains were read from a single sample in a study of vaccination and CD4 T cells after COVID-19. TCRdb re-called the PCR reads with MiXCR, one entry per CDR3 protein. Counted here are approximately 19,000 distinct CDR3 sequences, about 45% occurring once; the ten biggest clones make up approximately 7.2%. Their antigen targets remain unknown. Sequencing was performed on CD4+ T cells from blood, cultured in vitro, taken after SARS-CoV-2 vaccination. The receptors shown here come from a human donor who had recovered from COVID-19. Each CDR3 is given without its conserved first and last residue. Each record gives: V gene, CDR3 protein.

V: TRBV7-3
CDR3: ASSRDTGFQETQY

V: TRBV6-1
CDR3: ASHRLPGGNEQF

V: TRBV6-1
CDR3: ASRTDRGQETQY

V: TRBV6-1
CDR3: ASRIKVLAGNHQETQY

V: TRBV6-5
CDR3: ASSYLGREAF

V: TRBV6-2/TRBV6-3
CDR3: ASRLSGDRGNQPQH

V: TRBV6-5
CDR3: ASSYSAAAETQY

V: TRBV7-9
CDR3: ASSPQGATEAF

V: TRBV7-9
CDR3: ASRSDSNSPLH

V: TRBV7-2
CDR3: ASSLASGRVDEQF

V: TRBV7-2
CDR3: ASSSTGANYNEQF

V: TRBV7-3
CDR3: ASSQAGGSTDTQY

V: TRBV6-5
CDR3: ASSYSTSGAASPLH

V: TRBV6-5
CDR3: ASSYSRGRYEAF

V: TRBV18
CDR3: ASSPATWNQETQY

V: TRBV20-1
CDR3: SAKPQIGLAGLGSYNEQF

V: TRBV19
CDR3: ASTGGTGNSPLH

V: TRBV4-1
CDR3: ASSQATANYGYT

V: TRBV28
CDR3: ASSPGQNTGELF

V: TRBV11-3
CDR3: ASSLVRGGTGELF

V: TRBV6-2/TRBV6-3
CDR3: ASSQPWAESYEQY

V: TRBV10-3
CDR3: AISSTSGATYEQY